These T cell receptor beta chains were read from a single sample in a study of T-cell memory formation after mild COVID-19. TCRdb used MiXCR to reprocess the 5' RACE reads, holding one entry per CDR3 protein. The sample lists 150,000 or so distinct CDR3 sequences, about 14% occurring once. Specimen: PBMCs or a T cell subset sorted from them (not recorded which). Receptors originate from an adult woman who had mild COVID-19 (a few samples of this study predate the infection). Cell type and time point are not known. Both conserved end residues are trimmed from each CDR3.

V gene: TRBV24-1; CDR3 protein: ATSAGTSGSRQETQY
V gene: TRBV27; CDR3 protein: ASRGLGDSYGYT
V gene: TRBV20-1; CDR3 protein: SATGLVSYEQY
V gene: TRBV12-3/TRBV12-4; CDR3 protein: ASSLTGRSYNEQF
V gene: TRBV9; CDR3 protein: ASSGTGGENEQF
V gene: TRBV7-9; CDR3 protein: ASSSPDRGREQY
V gene: TRBV5-1; CDR3 protein: ASSFTGTENNEQF
V gene: TRBV10-3; CDR3 protein: AISPGTVDYEQY
V gene: TRBV7-3; CDR3 protein: ASSLTAGGGQTQY
V gene: TRBV7-3; CDR3 protein: ASSMTSEEETQY
V gene: TRBV7-9; CDR3 protein: ARGQVNTGELF
V gene: TRBV3-1; CDR3 protein: ASSLKLNSPLH
V gene: TRBV24-1; CDR3 protein: ATSGQGNTEAF
V gene: TRBV20-1; CDR3 protein: SAREASGPTPY
V gene: TRBV14; CDR3 protein: ASSQDNRGKAF
V gene: TRBV3-1; CDR3 protein: ASSQSLDRSYEQY
V gene: TRBV10-3; CDR3 protein: AIKRLAGNEQF
V gene: TRBV19; CDR3 protein: ASRTGDQPQH
V gene: TRBV5-4; CDR3 protein: ASSWGTDTQY
V gene: TRBV5-6; CDR3 protein: ASSPGLGNTGELF
V gene: TRBV5-1; CDR3 protein: ASSDSGSSYNEQF
V gene: TRBV6-6; CDR3 protein: ASRTGEQTQY
V gene: TRBV20-1; CDR3 protein: SAPDSTNYGYT
V gene: TRBV12-5; CDR3 protein: ASGWTVNEKLF
V gene: TRBV5-1; CDR3 protein: ASSLDPGASTDTQY
V gene: TRBV24-1; CDR3 protein: ATSDSLAGGPDEQY
V gene: TRBV5-1; CDR3 protein: ASSCGSEN
V gene: TRBV7-9; CDR3 protein: ASSYRLAGTTNEQF